This TCR beta chain was captured in a study of T cell responses to AZD1222 COVID-19 vaccine. Study results and caveats: Females outnumbered males among donors, who were mostly white British; clonal diversity was possibly underestimated. Increases in Spike-specific TCR breadth and depth were seen after two AZD1222 doses.

TCRdb's copy holds only in-frame clones and misses some; the assay was immunoSEQ multiplex PCR. The sample includes about 150,000 clones, more than 85% of them seen just once. Unmatched junction bases numbered 11, after V lost 4 bases and J lost 0 bases. The CDR3 covers 17 residues. Per germline, CDR1 MNHEY and CDR2 SMNVEV (reference sequence). For this clone: Its antigen is not identified.

This sequence joins TRBV27 and TRBJ2-7; 8 bases are a match to TRBD2. This TCR came from an adult who received the AZD1222 COVID-19 vaccine. The sequencing here drew on peripheral blood, taken 28 days after the second AZD1222 dose. DNA for the CDR3: TGTGCCAGCAGTTCCTCCTCTATAGCGGGATTCTCCTACGAGCAGTACTTC. It codes for CASSSSSIAGFSYEQYF.